This T cell receptor beta chain was documented in a study of CD8 T cells in ankylosing spondylitis. In the case of this clonotype: What it binds is unknown.

There are 13 residues in the CDR3. Trimming took off 7 bases at V and 7 bases at J, with 17 bases between the two ends. The V gene's germline CDR1 is MNHNS and CDR2 SASEGT. General observations from the study: Blood from ankylosing spondylitis patients appeared to carry a characteristic roughly 8-variant TCR beta motif.

TCRdb recomputed calls from the 5' RACE reads with MiXCR, one row per CDR3 protein. The sample records some 800,000 distinct CDR3 sequences, 12% being singletons. This TCR derives from a male donor with ankylosing spondylitis. Input material: blood, either unsorted or a sorted T cell fraction (not recorded which). The chain recombines TRBV6-1 with TRBJ2-7, with D tentatively TRBD2 (6 bases). CDR3 nucleotide sequence: TGTGCCAGCAACCGAAGGGAGGCAGGAGAGCAGTACTTC. Its protein product is CASNRREAGEQYF.